Presented here are 4 T cell receptor beta chains from one specimen sequenced in a study of blood T cell repertoires in COVID-19. Generated by immunoSEQ multiplex PCR, the TCRdb table keeps only in-frame clones and is missing some. This sample has some 200,000 clones; 85% to 90% occur once, and the top ten carry 0.88%. The sequenced material came from peripheral blood. The source of these receptors is a woman in her late teens or twenties who had recovered from COVID-19.

V is TRBV7-6 and J is TRBJ2-7, with a tentative D call TRBD1 (5 bases). This CDR3 comprises 19 residues. Trimming cost V 2 bases and J 0 bases, with 23 bases left between them. The germline V gene encodes CDR1 SGHVS and CDR2 FNYEAQ. The CDR3 DNA reads as TGTGCCAGCAGCTTATTCCCCTCAAAGACAGACCTAAGCTCCTACGAGCAGTACTTC. Translating it yields CASSLFPSKTDLSSYEQYF.

For the CDR3, the DNA is TGTGCCAGCAGTTCTTCCCGGGACAGGGTGTCTGGAAACACCATATATTTT. Amino acid sequence: CASSSSRDRVSGNTIYF. The J gene is TRBJ1-3, the V gene TRBV6-2 or TRBV6-3, with TRBD1 matching 9 bases. The germline V gene encodes CDR1 MNHEY and CDR2 SVGEGT. The CDR3 length is 17 residues. The ends lost 4 bases at V and 1 base at J; junction bases unmatched: 8.

The chain recombines TRBV9 with TRBJ1-1; D is perhaps TRBD1 (6 bases). The ends were cut back, 3 bases at V and 4 bases at J, with 16 bases in the middle. The CDR3 is 15 residues long. Germline V CDR1 and CDR2: SGDLS, YYNGEE. In DNA, the CDR3 is TGTGCCAGCAGCGCCCACCAGGGGCAGAGCACTGAAGCTTTCTTT. The encoded protein is CASSAHQGQSTEAFF.

The rearrangement uses TRBV5-4 and TRBJ2-3; the D gene is possibly TRBD2 (5 bases). Germline-derived CDR1 and CDR2 are SGHNT and YYREEE (reference sequence). This CDR3 is built from 16 residues. The V and J ends lost 0 bases and 1 base respectively, with 12 bases between them. CDR3 amino acids: CASSLGWGEGTDTQYF. CDR3 bases: TGTGCCAGCAGCTTGGGCTGGGGAGAAGGCACAGATACGCAGTATTTT. Based on the CDR3 plus reference TRBV5-4 and TRBJ2-3, the full variable domain is ETGVTQSPTHLIKTRGQQVTLRCSSQSGHNTVSWYQQALGQGPQFIFQYYREEENGRGNFPPRFSGLQFPNYSSELNVNALELDDSALYLCASSLGWGEGTDTQYFGPGTRLTVL.